This T cell receptor beta chain was captured by sequencing in a study of vaccination effects on CD4 cells after COVID-19. As for the study in general: The vaccine given was either BNT162b2 or mRNA-1273, in two doses.

Following a roughly eleven-day culture, CD4+ T cells were purified. To note about this clone: Its matching antigen is unknown.

The CDR3 spans 15 residues. Per the germline V gene, CDR1 is SGHRS and CDR2 is YFSETQ. V gave up 0 bases and J gave up 5 bases; unmatched junction bases: 4. Measured with immunoSEQ multiplex PCR; TCRdb has only the in-frame clones, and not every one. The sample lists around 50,000 clones; 65% to 80% were seen once. The chain uses TRBV5-1 and TRBJ2-2; 7 bases line up with TRBD1. The source of this sequence is a human donor who received a COVID-19 vaccine. The source was CD4+ T cells from PBMCs cultured without peptide, collected before COVID-19 vaccination. CDR3 sequence reads: CASSLVTGFTGELFF. The CDR3 bases are TGCGCCAGCAGCTTGGTGACAGGGTTTACCGGGGAGCTGTTTTTT.